Listed here are 5 T cell receptor beta chains from one sample, sequenced in a study of beta chain features in type 1 diabetes. Expressed TCRB transcripts were sequenced because the entire RNA isolate underwent reverse transcription. Only in-frame clones appear in the TCRdb table, and some are missing; sequencing was by immunoSEQ multiplex PCR. Of 600,000 to 650,000 clones in the sample, about a sixth are singletons; the top ten hold about 0.086%. The sequencing input was naive CD4+ T cells from blood. These receptors originate from a man between 18 and 29 years old in good health.

The V and J genes are TRBV9 and TRBJ2-7; 8 bases are shared with TRBD1. With V trimmed by 3 bases and J by 7 bases, 9 bases remained unmatched. The CDR3 totals 14 residues. Germline CDR1 and CDR2: SGDLS and YYNGEE. In DNA form, the CDR3 reads TGTGCCAGCAGCGCGGGACAGGCCGGGCGGGAGCAGTACTTC. Translation gives CASSAGQAGREQYF.

This clone turned up a few times. J is TRBJ1-2 and V is TRBV7-2, with D possibly TRBD1 on 5 matching bases. CDR1 is SGHTA and CDR2 is FQGNSA in the germline V gene. V was clipped by 3 bases and J by 1 base, with 15 bases between them. The CDR3 consists of 16 residues. In DNA form, the CDR3 reads TGTGCCAGCAGCTTTAGCTTCCCTAGGGGTAACTATGGCTACACCTTC. Translating it yields CASSFSFPRGNYGYTF.

This clone showed up just a few times. The J gene is TRBJ2-1, the V gene TRBV4-3; TRBD2 matches 10 bases. CDR3 size: 16 residues. Per germline, CDR1 LGHNA and CDR2 YSLEER. After removal of 1 base from V and 8 bases from J, the junction contained 8 bases not matched to a gene. The CDR3 protein is CASSQALAGGSYEQFF. CDR3 DNA sequence: TGCGCCAGCAGCCAAGCTTTAGCGGGGGGCAGCTATGAGCAGTTCTTC.

V usage is TRBV7-2 and J usage is TRBJ2-7, with 7 bases matching TRBD1. V lost 5 bases and J lost 3; bases outside the gene matches: 13. The germline CDR1 and CDR2 sequences are SGHTA and FQGNSA. The CDR3 runs 16 residues. The CDR3 reads CASSEPSGTASYEQYF. CDR3 DNA sequence: TGTGCCAGCAGCGAGCCCTCAGGGACAGCGAGCTACGAGCAGTACTTC.

This clone was observed many times. The chain recombines TRBV7-7 with TRBJ1-3, with no clear D. V lost 8 bases to trimming and J lost 2 bases, with 4 bases between them. The CDR3 totals 11 residues. CDR1 is SSHAT, CDR2 FNYEAQ, per germline (reference sequence). DNA for the CDR3: TGTGCCAGCCCAACTGGAAACACCATATATTTT. It yields the protein CASPTGNTIYF.